A selection of T cell receptor beta chains follows, all from one sample in a study of cytomegalovirus exposure and HLA in healthy donors. Assay: immunoSEQ multiplex PCR; the TCRdb copy retains only in-frame clones and omits some. The data show over 70,000 clones, approximately 69% seen once. Sequencing was done on a sample of PBMCs. Every receptor here comes from a woman between 45 and 65 years old in good health and CMV-seropositive. Each CDR3 is given with its conserved first and last residue. Fields, in order: D gene, V gene, J gene, clone size, CDR3 protein, CDR3 DNA. D genes are given only for firm matches. Clone size is stated in some rows and not others, as once, few, many or a class when expanded.

d_gene: TRBD1
v_gene: TRBV4-2
j_gene: TRBJ1-2
abundance: NA
CDR3aa: CASSQARTGDLLYGYTF
CDR3nt: TGTGCCAGCAGCCAAGCACGGACAGGGGACCTACTCTATGGCTACACCTTC

d_gene: TRBD1
v_gene: TRBV7-6
j_gene: TRBJ2-5
abundance: NA
CDR3aa: CASSLTGEETQYF
CDR3nt: TGTGCCAGCAGCTTAACAGGGGAGGAGACCCAGTACTTC

d_gene: TRBD2
v_gene: TRBV27
j_gene: TRBJ2-7
abundance: NA
CDR3aa: CASSNAGGSYEQYF
CDR3nt: TGTGCCAGCAGTAATGCGGGGGGATCCTACGAGCAGTACTTC

d_gene: NA
v_gene: TRBV27
j_gene: TRBJ1-6
abundance: NA
CDR3aa: CASSLQGYNSPLHF
CDR3nt: TGTGCCAGCAGTCTACAGGGTTATAATTCACCCCTCCACTTT

d_gene: TRBD1
v_gene: TRBV7-2
j_gene: TRBJ2-7
abundance: NA
CDR3aa: CASRPGTGGSYEQYF
CDR3nt: TGTGCCAGCAGGCCCGGGACAGGGGGATCCTACGAGCAGTACTTC

d_gene: TRBD2
v_gene: TRBV30
j_gene: TRBJ2-5
abundance: NA
CDR3aa: CAWSVTGGQETQYF
CDR3nt: TGTGCCTGGAGTGTAACGGGGGGGCAAGAGACCCAGTACTTC

d_gene: NA
v_gene: TRBV28
j_gene: TRBJ1-2
abundance: NA
CDR3aa: CASSAGSYGYTF
CDR3nt: TGTGCCAGCTCTGCCGGGTCCTATGGCTACACCTTC

d_gene: TRBD2
v_gene: TRBV28
j_gene: TRBJ2-3
abundance: few
CDR3aa: CASSSPSGGATDTQYF
CDR3nt: TGTGCCAGCAGTTCCCCTAGCGGGGGGGCCACAGATACGCAGTATTTT

d_gene: NA
v_gene: TRBV9
j_gene: TRBJ2-7
abundance: few
CDR3aa: CASSPNIGGGAYEQYF
CDR3nt: TGTGCCAGCAGCCCCAATATTGGAGGGGGCGCCTACGAGCAGTACTTC

d_gene: TRBD1
v_gene: TRBV6-1
j_gene: TRBJ2-4
abundance: NA
CDR3aa: CASSPSGQGNIQYF
CDR3nt: TGTGCCAGCAGTCCCTCGGGACAGGGGAACATTCAGTACTTC

d_gene: NA
v_gene: TRBV28
j_gene: TRBJ1-5
abundance: NA
CDR3aa: CASREGLGQPQHF
CDR3nt: TGTGCCAGCAGGGAGGGATTGGGTCAGCCCCAGCATTTT

d_gene: NA
v_gene: TRBV29-1
j_gene: TRBJ2-1
abundance: once
CDR3aa: CSVTPSGEQFF
CDR3nt: TGCAGCGTTACCCCCAGCGGTGAGCAGTTCTTC

d_gene: TRBD1
v_gene: TRBV19
j_gene: TRBJ2-2
abundance: NA
CDR3aa: CASSFGTARAGELFF
CDR3nt: TGTGCCAGTAGTTTCGGGACAGCGAGGGCCGGGGAGCTGTTTTTT

d_gene: TRBD2
v_gene: TRBV4-3
j_gene: TRBJ2-3
abundance: NA
CDR3aa: CASSQDLAGALTSTDTQYF
CDR3nt: TGCGCCAGCAGCCAAGATCTAGCGGGGGCCCTGACTAGCACAGATACGCAGTATTTT

d_gene: TRBD1
v_gene: TRBV7-9
j_gene: TRBJ2-7
abundance: NA
CDR3aa: CASSPIRDRDYEQYF
CDR3nt: TGTGCCAGCAGCCCGATACGGGACAGGGACTACGAGCAGTACTTC

d_gene: TRBD1
v_gene: TRBV6-6
j_gene: TRBJ1-5
abundance: few
CDR3aa: CASSYGQVNQPQHF
CDR3nt: TGTGCCAGCAGTTACGGACAGGTCAATCAGCCCCAGCATTTT

d_gene: TRBD1
v_gene: TRBV9
j_gene: TRBJ2-5
abundance: NA
CDR3aa: CASNVGDRGLRETQYF
CDR3nt: TGTGCCAGCAACGTAGGGGACAGGGGGTTGAGGGAGACCCAGTACTTC

d_gene: NA
v_gene: TRBV13
j_gene: TRBJ2-2
abundance: many
CDR3aa: CASALALNTGELFF
CDR3nt: TGTGCCAGCGCCCTAGCCCTTAACACCGGGGAGCTGTTTTTT

d_gene: NA
v_gene: TRBV12-2
j_gene: TRBJ1-1
abundance: NA
CDR3aa: CASRLSKEGKSEAFF
CDR3nt: TGTGCAAGTCGCTTATCGAAGGAGGGAAAGTCTGAAGCTTTCTTT